Listed below are T cell receptor beta chains from one sample, sequenced in a study of cytomegalovirus exposure and HLA in healthy donors. TCRdb keeps only in-frame clones here, not all; method: immunoSEQ multiplex PCR. In the table there are around 97,000 clones, about a tenth of which are singletons. Sequencing used PBMCs. These receptor sequences come from a man aged 50 or older in good health and CMV-seropositive. Both conserved end residues are part of each CDR3. The order of the fields is V gene, J gene, D gene, clone size, CDR3 protein, CDR3 DNA. The D gene is left open where the match is weak. Expanded clones are given a class, and other clones once, few, many or no size at all.

V: TRBV23-1; J: TRBJ2-5; D: TRBD1; size: -; CDR3: CASSQSTGQRTRETQYF; DNA: TGCGCCAGCAGTCAATCGACGGGACAGCGAACTAGAGAGACCCAGTACTTC
V: TRBV20-1; J: TRBJ2-3; D: -; size: few; CDR3: CSAHPRDTQYF; DNA: TGCAGTGCCCATCCCAGGGATACGCAGTATTTT
V: TRBV6-6; J: TRBJ2-7; D: -; size: -; CDR3: CASSYGGSPSYEQYF; DNA: TGTGCCAGCAGTTATGGGGGGAGTCCTTCCTACGAGCAGTACTTC
V: TRBV27; J: TRBJ1-6; D: -; size: -; CDR3: CASSPKGNSYNSPLHF; DNA: TGTGCCAGCAGTCCCAAGGGGAACTCCTATAATTCACCCCTCCACTTT
V: TRBV13; J: TRBJ2-6; D: TRBD1; size: -; CDR3: CASSPRPGQGVAGANVLTF; DNA: TGTGCCAGCAGCCCCCGCCCGGGACAGGGGGTTGCTGGGGCCAACGTCCTGACTTTC
V: TRBV28; J: TRBJ2-7; D: TRBD2; size: -; CDR3: CASSLWNLAGVYEQYF; DNA: TGTGCCAGCAGTTTATGGAACCTAGCGGGGGTCTACGAGCAGTACTTC
V: TRBV5-1; J: TRBJ2-7; D: -; size: few; CDR3: CASRRGVSEQYF; DNA: TGCGCCAGCCGCAGGGGGGTAAGCGAGCAGTACTTC
V: TRBV19; J: TRBJ2-1; D: -; size: -; CDR3: CAVSGSNNEQFF; DNA: TGTGCCGTTTCCGGGAGCAACAATGAGCAGTTCTTC
V: TRBV5-1; J: TRBJ1-4; D: -; size: -; CDR3: CASSLSGGYATNEKLFF; DNA: TGCGCCAGCAGCTTGAGCGGGGGATACGCAACTAATGAAAAACTGTTTTTT
V: TRBV10-3; J: TRBJ2-3; D: -; size: few; CDR3: CATLESGTDTQYF; DNA: TGTGCCACCCTAGAATCGGGCACAGATACGCAGTATTTT
V: TRBV27; J: TRBJ2-3; D: -; size: -; CDR3: CASSLFQGITDTQYF; DNA: TGTGCCAGCAGTTTATTTCAGGGTATCACAGATACGCAGTATTTT
V: TRBV4-1; J: TRBJ2-5; D: -; size: -; CDR3: CASSHEADPATQYF; DNA: TGCGCCAGCAGCCATGAAGCGGACCCGGCGACCCAGTACTTC
V: TRBV5-1; J: TRBJ2-1; D: -; size: -; CDR3: CASSQEHGLEQFF; DNA: TGCGCCAGCAGCCAAGAGCATGGGCTTGAGCAGTTCTTC
V: TRBV29-1; J: TRBJ2-1; D: TRBD2; size: -; CDR3: CSHQRLAGNEQFF; DNA: TGCAGCCACCAACGTTTAGCGGGGAATGAGCAGTTCTTC
V: TRBV6-1; J: TRBJ2-1; D: -; size: few; CDR3: CASRSYSYEQFF; DNA: TGTGCCAGCCGAAGTTATAGCTATGAGCAGTTCTTC
V: TRBV6-5; J: TRBJ1-1; D: TRBD1; size: many; CDR3: CASSYPKGQGLSEAFF; DNA: TGTGCCAGCAGTTACCCCAAGGGACAGGGGCTCTCTGAAGCTTTCTTT
V: TRBV7-2; J: TRBJ2-1; D: -; size: -; CDR3: CASSLRLHEQFF; DNA: TGTGCCAGCAGCTTACGTCTTCATGAGCAGTTCTTC
V: TRBV7-3; J: TRBJ1-2; D: TRBD1; size: -; CDR3: CASSRFTPTGISHGYTF; DNA: TGTGCCAGCAGTCGTTTTACCCCGACAGGGATTTCGCATGGCTACACCTTC
V: TRBV5-6; J: TRBJ1-1; D: TRBD1; size: medium-sized; CDR3: CAGGTGGMGTEAFF; DNA: TGTGCCGGAGGGACAGGGGGCATGGGCACTGAAGCTTTCTTT
V: TRBV19; J: TRBJ1-5; D: TRBD1; size: -; CDR3: CASRSGTGNQPQHF; DNA: TGTGCCAGTAGATCCGGGACAGGTAATCAGCCCCAGCATTTT
V: TRBV5-1; J: TRBJ1-6; D: -; size: -; CDR3: CASSGEVGPGHSPLHF; DNA: TGCGCCAGCAGCGGGGAGGTTGGGCCAGGGCATTCACCCCTCCACTTT
V: TRBV7-2; J: TRBJ2-7; D: -; size: -; CDR3: CASSEGLGSSYEQYF; DNA: TGTGCCAGCAGTGAGGGACTGGGGAGCTCCTACGAGCAGTACTTC
V: TRBV5-4; J: TRBJ2-7; D: TRBD2; size: -; CDR3: CASSFDSSGGPQYF; DNA: TGTGCCAGCAGCTTTGATTCTAGCGGGGGCCCGCAGTACTTC
V: TRBV9; J: TRBJ2-7; D: -; size: -; CDR3: CASSLTSAPHYEQYF; DNA: TGTGCCAGCAGCTTGACTAGTGCGCCCCACTACGAGCAGTACTTC
V: TRBV6-1; J: TRBJ1-5; D: -; size: -; CDR3: CASSVAGGNQPQHF; DNA: TGTGCCAGCAGTGTGGCAGGGGGCAATCAGCCCCAGCATTTT
V: TRBV10-3; J: TRBJ1-2; D: TRBD1; size: few; CDR3: CAIKGGSGYTF; DNA: TGTGCCATCAAAGGGGGCTCTGGCTACACCTTC
V: TRBV11-2; J: TRBJ2-5; D: -; size: -; CDR3: CASSPPEVGAETQYF; DNA: TGTGCCAGCAGCCCGCCGGAGGTAGGCGCAGAGACCCAGTACTTC
V: TRBV5-1; J: TRBJ1-1; D: -; size: many; CDR3: CASSPAFGGSTEAFF; DNA: TGCGCCAGCAGCCCGGCTTTCGGGGGAAGCACTGAAGCTTTCTTT